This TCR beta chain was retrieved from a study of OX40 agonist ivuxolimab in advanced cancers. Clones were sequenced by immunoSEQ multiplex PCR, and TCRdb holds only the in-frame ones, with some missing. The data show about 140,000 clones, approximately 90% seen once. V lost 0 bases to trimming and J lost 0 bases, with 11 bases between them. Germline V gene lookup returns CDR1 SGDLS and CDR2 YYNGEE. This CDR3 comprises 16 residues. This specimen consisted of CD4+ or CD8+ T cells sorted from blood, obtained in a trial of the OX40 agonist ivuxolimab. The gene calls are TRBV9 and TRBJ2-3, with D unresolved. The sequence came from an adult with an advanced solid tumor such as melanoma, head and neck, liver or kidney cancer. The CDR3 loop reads CASSVEVDPSTDTQYF. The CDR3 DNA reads TGTGCCAGCAGCGTAGAGGTAGACCCTAGCACAGATACGCAGTATTTT.